This T cell receptor (beta chain) was recovered during a study of OX40 agonist ivuxolimab in advanced cancers. Background for the entire study: Ivuxolimab, which targeted the costimulatory receptor OX40 (CD134), was an agonistic, fully human IgG2 monoclonal antibody. Intravenous ivuxolimab was administered to patients every 2 weeks at six dose levels: 0.01, 0.1, 0.3, 1.5, 3 and 10 mg/kg. Of the roughly 54 patients in dose escalation, about 20 had hepatocellular carcinoma, about 15 had melanoma, 9 had renal cell carcinoma and 9 had head and neck cancer. In the dose-escalation cohort, 82.7% of patients were male, and the mean age was roughly 60 years, with a range of roughly 20 to 85. Prior anti-PD-1, anti-PD-L1 or anti-CTLA-4 therapy was permitted, and checkpoint inhibitors had been received by approximately 39% of dose-escalation patients. Three dose-escalation patients achieved partial responses, one with hepatocellular carcinoma and two with cutaneous melanoma. Peripheral TCRbeta sequencing aimed to test whether ivuxolimab altered TCR sequence diversity and caused clonal T-cell expansion. The monotherapy dose-escalation portion (N ≈ 50 patients) of the phase I ivuxolimab trial is reported in the paper. What the study reported, not specific to this receptor: After ivuxolimab, more expanded clones were found on average in CD8+ T cells than in CD4+ T cells. In partial responders in the 0.1-3.0 mg/kg groups, normalized peripheral clonal expansion was found to be among the lowest, especially among CD8+ T cells. At doses of 0.1 to 3.0 mg/kg, clonal expansion of both CD4+ and CD8+ blood T cells was observed from baseline to week 6. Low levels of normalized T-cell clonal expansion were also seen in some patients who did not respond. Antigen specificity was not determined for the clonally expanded peripheral T cells.

This clone turned up a few times. Its binding antigen is unknown. No base quality information exists; no much larger clone differs at one position. Genomic DNA was extracted from sorted cells for sequencing of the TCRbeta CDR3 region. The immunoSEQ Assay was used to sequence the TCRbeta CDR3 regions. TCRdb holds this immuneACCESS table with in-frame rearrangements only. Some clones are missing; in checked studies, unresolved V genes explain under half, and the rest has no known cause. This sample gives approximately 84,000 clones in total; roughly nine tenths of them show up just once. The leading ten clones occupy roughly 0.18% of the sample. Patients with a history of autoimmune disease or receiving systemic immunosuppression were excluded from the trial. Peripheral blood for TCR sequencing was drawn from every dose cohort at baseline, at cycle 4 day 1 and at cycle 7 day 1. The samples were drawn from a first-in-human, open-label, multicenter phase I dose-escalation trial of ivuxolimab. The trial enrolled adults with locally advanced or metastatic head and neck squamous cell, hepatocellular, melanoma or renal cell carcinoma. Before TCR sequencing, CD4+ T cells and CD8+ T cells were sorted from peripheral blood as separate populations.

In the germline V gene, CDR1 corresponds to LGHNA and CDR2 to YNFKEQ. Ends trimmed: V by 4 bases, J by 7 bases; bases unmatched to a gene: 8. Measured from the cysteine to the phenylalanine, the CDR3 is 15 residues long. Kept here is only the CDR3 DNA, which spans 45 bases and is read in frame from base 1. The receptor comes from an adult with an advanced solid tumor such as melanoma, head and neck, liver or kidney cancer. The material was CD4+ or CD8+ T cells sorted from blood, obtained in a trial of the OX40 agonist ivuxolimab. This sequence uses TRBV4-2 and TRBJ2-2, with 8 bases aligning to TRBD2. CDR3 protein: CASSLQREPSGELFF. The base sequence is TGTGCCAGCAGCCTTCAGCGGGAGCCTAGCGGGGAGCTGTTTTTT.